This T cell receptor beta chain comes out of a study of early T cells in non-severe SARS-CoV-2 infection (dated by TCRdb to 2020 to 2022). About the full investigation: Bulk RNA from unsorted whole blood was used for TCR sequencing, so alpha and beta chains could not be paired.

Libraries came from 5' RACE. Sequencing took place on a NextSeq 500. The TCR library protocol attached unique molecular identifiers to individual cDNA molecules to correct for sequencing error and PCR bias. TCR alpha and beta chains were both sequenced, and the abundances of alpha and beta sequences in each sample were closely correlated with each other. The published analysis was carried out like this. Decombinator V4 was used to perform V gene, J gene and CDR3 annotation of TCR sequences. Expanded TCRs were defined as changing significantly between any two time points under a Poisson model with p below 0.0001. TCR abundances were normalised to the total number of TCRs sequenced per sample and were expressed as counts per million. TRAV1-2 paired with TRAJ12, TRAJ20 or TRAJ33 defined MAIT TCRs, while TRAV10 paired with TRAJ18 defined iNKT TCRs. VDJdb, accessed 1 November 2021, was searched for CMV, EBV and SARS-CoV-2 annotated TCRs, excluding TCRs annotated for multiple antigens. TCRdb reprocessing: public reads trimmed at Q25 with fastp, clones called with MiXCR, in-frame beta chains kept. Each CDR3 protein gets just one entry, which takes the most common genes and DNA from the rows behind it. For this entry, the V and J calls and clone size follow TCRdb and not the study's own pipeline. The sample contains about 60,000 distinct CDR3 sequences, around 13% of them found a single time. The leading ten clones occupy 4.8% of the sample.

General conclusions and limits of the study: VDJdb matching was skewed toward anti-spike CD8 responses and likely underestimated virus-specific expansions, missing private and CD4 specificities.

Set within a cohort of healthcare workers in London, UK, this nested case-control study involved weekly PCR testing of nasopharyngeal swabs along with blood sampling. Between 23 and 31 March 2020, the week of the UK lockdown, healthcare workers were enrolled and then followed up weekly for as long as 16 weeks. A few counts support this clonotype. What this receptor recognizes is not known. No base quality information exists; no much larger clone differs at one position. The CDR1 and CDR2 encoded by the germline V gene (reference sequence) are LNHDA and SQIVND. V loses 5 bases of germline sequence and J loses 4 bases, and the interval between the two ends is 9 bases. The CDR3 has 14 amino acids, counting the end cysteine and phenylalanine. The DNA shown is the 42-base CDR3, in frame from base 1.

The sequencing input was whole blood. The sequence was collected from an adult who was a healthcare worker with PCR-confirmed SARS-CoV-2 infection or an uninfected control (not recorded which). The chain is made from TRBV19 and TRBJ2-6, with the D gene not clear enough to name. The CDR3 region: CASSQGPGANVLTF. The DNA sequence is TGTGCCAGTAGTCAAGGACCGGGGGCCAACGTCCTGACTTTC.